Included here is one T cell receptor (beta chain) sequence, with context. Trimming at V came to 4 bases and at J to 5 bases, leaving 5 bases not matched to a gene. This CDR3 has 14 residues. Germline CDR1 reads SGHVS; CDR2 reads FNYEAQ. Researchers ran the PCR with 60 Vbeta and 13 Jbeta primers. The protocol was immunoSEQ multiplex PCR, while the TCRdb copy is restricted to in-frame clones and leaves out a portion. The sample shows about 95,000 clones, about two thirds of them seen only once. These data originate in a study of cytomegalovirus exposure and HLA in healthy donors. The sequencing sample was made of PBMCs. The TCR was taken from a woman between 45 and 65 years old in good health and CMV-seropositive. The J gene is TRBJ2-3, the V gene TRBV7-6; 8 bases align to TRBD2. The CDR3 coding sequence is TGTGCCAGCAGCTCGGTAGCGGGACGAGATACGCAGTATTTT. It codes for CASSSVAGRDTQYF.